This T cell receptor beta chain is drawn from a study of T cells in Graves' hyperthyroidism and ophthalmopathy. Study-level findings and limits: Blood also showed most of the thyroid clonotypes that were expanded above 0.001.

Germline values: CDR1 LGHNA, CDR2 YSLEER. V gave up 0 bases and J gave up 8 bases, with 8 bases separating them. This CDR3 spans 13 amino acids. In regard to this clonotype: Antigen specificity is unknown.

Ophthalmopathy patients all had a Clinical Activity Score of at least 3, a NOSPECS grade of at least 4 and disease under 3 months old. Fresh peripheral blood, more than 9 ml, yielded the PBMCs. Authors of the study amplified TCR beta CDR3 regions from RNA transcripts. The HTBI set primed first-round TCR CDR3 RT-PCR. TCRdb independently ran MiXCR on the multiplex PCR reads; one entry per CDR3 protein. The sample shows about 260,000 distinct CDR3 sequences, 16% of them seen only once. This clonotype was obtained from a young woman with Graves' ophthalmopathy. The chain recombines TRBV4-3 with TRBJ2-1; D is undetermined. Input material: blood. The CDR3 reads CASSQDVGYEQFF. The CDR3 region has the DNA TGCGCCAGCAGCCAAGATGTAGGTTATGAGCAGTTCTTC.